The present T cell receptor beta chain was sequenced within a study of T cells after yellow fever vaccination. Background on the study: The SMART-Seq v4 Ultra Low Input method served to prepare the low-cell-number fractions. Findings and limits, study-wide: Clonotypes found in both CD4 and CD8 compartments made up a small share.

The V gene lost 5 bases and the J gene lost 0 bases, with 7 bases spanning the gap. Germline CDR1 and CDR2: SGHTA and FQGNSA. The CDR3 contains 13 residues. Via MiXCR, TCRdb re-called the 5' RACE reads, giving one row per CDR3 protein. The sample yields about 550,000 distinct CDR3 sequences, over 15% seen once. Concerning this clonotype itself: Its antigen is as yet unknown.

The J gene is TRBJ1-1, the V gene TRBV7-2; D is undetermined. The sequence was obtained from a man aged 25-45 years who received the YFV17D yellow fever vaccine. Sample: PBMCs, taken 15 days after the yellow fever booster vaccination. The CDR3 sequence: CASSPKMNTEAFF. The CDR3 coding sequence is TGTGCCAGCAGCCCCAAAATGAACACTGAAGCTTTCTTT.